This T cell receptor beta chain was sequenced during a study of blood T cells in healthy people across ages (dated by TCRdb to between 2014 and 2016). In terms of the full investigation: Template switching captured roughly one uniquely barcoded TCR beta cDNA molecule per two T cells in model experiments. Four age groups were formed from the donors: young (average roughly 16 years), middle-aged (more than 35), aged (approximately 60) and long-lived (less than 85). To track age-related changes in TCR beta repertoire diversity, the study relied on deep sequencing normalized with unique cDNA molecular identifiers. For two donors (one aged 18 to 30 and one aged 80 or older), the study analyzed two additional independent replicas of 1 million unique cDNA reads from the same blood draw. To avoid experimental bias, donors of different ages were distributed randomly across sequencing lanes.

The donors were around 39 Caucasian individuals from Russia, aged 6 to 90 years, who were systemically healthy. Each donor gave approximately 9.3 milliliters of peripheral blood, collected into EDTA-treated Vacutainer tubes. PBMCs were isolated by Ficoll-Paque density-gradient centrifugation, with at least 6 million obtained per sample. Total RNA was extracted from PBMCs with Trizol reagent, with at least 5.5 micrograms obtained per sample. For every donor, an aliquot of PBMCs went through flow cytometry to measure the percentages of naive CD45RAhigh/CD27high T cells. This clonotype came up many times. Which antigen it targets is not known. The record has no base qualities; no much larger clone is one base away. Study-wide findings and limitations: The CMV infection status of donors was not known, potentially confounding age-related changes in expanded clonotypes. Observed TCR beta diversity correlated strongly with the percentage of naive T cells measured by flow cytometry. Compared with the aged group, the long-lived group had more naive CD4+ T cells, fewer expanded clones and increased TCR diversity, a pattern suggesting age selection. Total diversity estimates from one million sequenced T cells were considered lower bounds and underestimates. As age increased, observed TCR beta diversity per million T cells dropped in a roughly linear way, and a significant reduction was already evident by age roughly 36. Since profiling was done on bulk unsorted PBMCs, naive and antigen-experienced compartments could not be conclusively compared.

Library construction relied on 5' RACE. Sequenced using an Illumina HiSeq 2500. A second PCR of about 6 to 11 cycles was performed with a sample-barcoded 5' primer and a J-beta primer mix. Each TCR beta cDNA molecule received a unique molecular identifier from a template-switch 5' adaptor carrying 12 random nucleotides. At least 2.5 million CDR3-containing paired-end reads were obtained from each sample. The Mint cDNA synthesis kit, primed by a TRBC-specific oligonucleotide, was used to synthesize first-strand cDNA from all RNA. All cDNA was treated with uracil-DNA glycosylase and then went through a first 18-cycle PCR with the universal primers M1SS and BC2_uni_R. Concerning the study's data processing: For normalization, 1 million high-quality reads, each with a distinct molecular identifier, were randomly selected from each sample. Instead of being binned into consensus sequences, reads with shared molecular identifiers were discarded. CDR3 identification, clonotype clustering and error correction used MiTCR with a Q25 quality threshold and the strictest error-elimination algorithm. A nonparametric unseen species model using Euler transformation provided a lower-bound estimate of total TCR beta diversity. The public reads were reprocessed in TCRdb via fastp at Q25 and MiXCR, keeping in-frame beta chains. Rows matching on CDR3 protein sequence are summarized as one entry with the most common DNA and genes. Clone size and V and J calls follow TCRdb, not the original study. The sample contains under 850,000 distinct CDR3 sequences, roughly 34% of them found a single time. The ten biggest clones cover 13% of the sample.

The TCR was taken from a man between 18 and 29 years old in good health. The sample taken for sequencing was blood.

The DNA is TGCGCCAGCAGCTCTTCCCTGAGGGAGAACTATGGCTACACCTTC. Its translation reads: CASSSSLRENYGYTF. The chain links TRBV5-1 with TRBJ1-2, with the D gene too uncertain to name. V and J are truncated by 3 bases and 2 bases respectively, leaving an intervening sequence of 14 bases. The CDR3 runs 15 residues from the cysteine to the phenylalanine. Kept here is only the CDR3 DNA, which spans 45 bases and is read in frame from base 1. According to the germline V gene, CDR1 reads SGHRS and CDR2 reads YFSETQ.